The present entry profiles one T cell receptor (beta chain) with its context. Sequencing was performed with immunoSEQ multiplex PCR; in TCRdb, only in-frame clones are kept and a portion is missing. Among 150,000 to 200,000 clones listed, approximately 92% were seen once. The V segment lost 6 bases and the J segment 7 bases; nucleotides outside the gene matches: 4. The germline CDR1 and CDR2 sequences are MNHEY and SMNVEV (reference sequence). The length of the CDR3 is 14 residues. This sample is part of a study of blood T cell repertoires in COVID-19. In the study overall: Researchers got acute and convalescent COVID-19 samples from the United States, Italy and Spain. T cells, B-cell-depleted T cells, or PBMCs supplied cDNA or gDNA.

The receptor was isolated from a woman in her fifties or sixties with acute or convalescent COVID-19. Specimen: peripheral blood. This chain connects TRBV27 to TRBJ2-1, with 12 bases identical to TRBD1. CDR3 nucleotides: TGTGCCAGCAGCGGGACAGGGGGCCAAAATGAGCAGTTCTTC. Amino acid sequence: CASSGTGGQNEQFF.